Listed below are T cell receptor beta chains from one sample, sequenced in a study of human T cells and chemical hapten exposure. TCRdb analysed the RACE reads with MiXCR anew, one entry per CDR3 protein. The sample shows roughly 40,000 distinct CDR3 sequences, about an eighth of them seen only once. The input for sequencing was whole blood, taken in connection with sensitization to the hapten diphenylcyclopropenone (DPC). Receptors originate from a woman in her thirties or forties with alopecia areata. Some clones in this sample may be carry-over from other donors' samples. CDR3s include the opening cysteine and the closing phenylalanine or tryptophan. Each record gives: D gene, V gene, clone size, J gene, CDR3 DNA, CDR3 protein. A D gene is named only where the DNA matches it firmly. Clone size appears in some rows only: once, few, many, or a class for an expanded clone.

>TRBD1|TRBV4-2|many|TRBJ1-3
TGTGCCAGCAGCCAATCGACAGGGACTGGAAACACCATATATTTT
CASSQSTGTGNTIYF
>TRBD2|TRBV28|few|TRBJ2-1
TGTGCCAGCAGCCAGACTAGCTGGTACAATGAGCAGTTCTTC
CASSQTSWYNEQFF
>.|TRBV28|.|TRBJ1-1
TGTGCCAGCAGTTCCCCCGGGGACACTGAAGCTTTCTTT
CASSSPGDTEAFF
>.|TRBV28|.|TRBJ2-7
TGTGCCAGCAGTCCCCAGGGCGAGCAGTACTTC
CASSPQGEQYF
>TRBD2|TRBV28|.|TRBJ2-5
TGTGCCAGCAGTAATCCCGACGGTAGCGGGGGACAAGAGACCCAGTACTTC
CASSNPDGSGGQETQYF
>TRBD2|TRBV4-3|.|TRBJ2-3
TGCGCCAGCAGCCAGTCGCCGGGGGGTTCAGATACGCAGTATTTT
CASSQSPGGSDTQYF
>.|TRBV7-9|many|TRBJ2-3
TGTGCCAGCAGCTTATCCCGCACAGATACGCAGTATTTT
CASSLSRTDTQYF
>.|TRBV7-3|many|TRBJ2-2
TGTGCCAGCAGCTCGCGACAAACCACCGGGGAGCTGTTTTTT
CASSSRQTTGELFF
>.|TRBV18|many|TRBJ1-5
TGTGCCAGCTCACCAGGTCGGAATCAGCCCCAGCATTTT
CASSPGRNQPQHF
>.|TRBV3-1|many|TRBJ2-7
TGTGCCAGCAGGTTGGGCCTGCAGTACTTC
CASRLGLQYF
>TRBD2|TRBV7-9|few|TRBJ2-3
TGTGCCAGCAGGCCAACTACCGGGACTAGCGGGCCCACCACAGATACGCAGTATTTT
CASRPTTGTSGPTTDTQYF
>.|TRBV19|many|TRBJ1-2
TGTGCCAGTTCTATGGGAAGGGAAGACTATGGCTACACCTTC
CASSMGREDYGYTF
>.|TRBV3-1|many|TRBJ2-1
TGTGCCAGCAGCCAAGAGGGGGGGCTGGGTGAGCAGTTCTTC
CASSQEGGLGEQFF
>TRBD1|TRBV19|many|TRBJ1-1
TGTGCCAGTAGTGAACAGGGGGTCACTGAAGCTTTCTTT
CASSEQGVTEAFF
>.|TRBV6-6|.|TRBJ2-1
TGTGCCAGCAGTTATGAAGGGGGAGAAACCGTCTACAATGAGCAGTTCTTC
CASSYEGGETVYNEQFF
>.|TRBV29-1|many|TRBJ2-1
TGCAGCGTTGGGGGCGGCAAACGGTTCTTC
CSVGGGKRFF
>TRBD2|TRBV4-3|few|TRBJ2-1
TGCGCCAGCAGCCAGGCCCTAGCGGGGGGGCCGGTTGAGCAGTTCTTC
CASSQALAGGPVEQFF
>TRBD1|TRBV3-1|many|TRBJ1-2
TGTGCCAGCAGCCAAGAGACCACAGGGGGCATGGTCAACTATGGCTACACCTTC
CASSQETTGGMVNYGYTF
>.|TRBV4-1|.|TRBJ2-1
TGCGCCAGCAGCCAAGTGGCTGGGGTCTACAATGAGCAGTTCTTC
CASSQVAGVYNEQFF
>.|TRBV6-5|.|TRBJ1-1
TGTGCCAGCAGGGAAATGGGGACGGTCTTGAACACTGAAGCTTTCTTT
CASREMGTVLNTEAFF
>TRBD2|TRBV28|.|TRBJ2-1
TGTGCCAGCAGAGGGACTAGCGGGAGTAGCAATGAGCAGTTCTTC
CASRGTSGSSNEQFF
>TRBD1|TRBV29-1|few|TRBJ2-5
TGCAGCGTTGAGGGGGACAGGGGACCGGGAGAGACCCAGTACTTC
CSVEGDRGPGETQYF
>TRBD2|TRBV7-8|many|TRBJ2-1
TGTGCCAGCAGCCTCCGGACTAGCGGGGGGCCAGGTGAGCAGTTCTTC
CASSLRTSGGPGEQFF
>.|TRBV29-1|.|TRBJ1-1
TGCAGCGTGGACAAGTCAGGGAACACTGAAGCTTTCTTT
CSVDKSGNTEAFF
>TRBD1|TRBV11-2|many|TRBJ1-4
TGTGCCAGCAGCCCCCAGGGACAGGAGGGTGAAAAACTGTTTTTT
CASSPQGQEGEKLFF
>.|TRBV7-9|many|TRBJ1-5
TGTGCCAGCAGCACGACAGAGAGCAATCAGCCCCAGCATTTT
CASSTTESNQPQHF
>.|TRBV5-5|many|TRBJ1-5
TGTGCCAGCAGCTTGGGGGATTTTCTCCAACAGCCCCAGCATTTT
CASSLGDFLQQPQHF
>.|TRBV15|.|TRBJ1-2
TGTGCCACCAGCAGAGAGTCTGGGAACTATGGCTACACCTTC
CATSRESGNYGYTF
>TRBD1|TRBV11-2|few|TRBJ2-5
TGTGCCAGCAGCTTTTTTGGGACAGGACAAGAGACCCAGTACTTC
CASSFFGTGQETQYF
>TRBD2|TRBV10-3|.|TRBJ2-5
TGTGCCATCAGTGGTGGGCGGGGGGCCCAGTACTTC
CAISGGRGAQYF
>.|TRBV6-6|many|TRBJ1-6
TGTGCCAGCAGTCCCTGGGCAGGGGTTGGTTCACCCCTCCACTTT
CASSPWAGVGSPLHF
>.|TRBV28|many|TRBJ2-7
TGTGCCAGCAGCCCCACAGGTGCCACCAACGAGCAGTACTTC
CASSPTGATNEQYF
>.|TRBV28|many|TRBJ1-5
TGTGCCAGCACGGTTGAGGGGAGTCAGCCCCAGCATTTT
CASTVEGSQPQHF
>TRBD1|TRBV20-1|many|TRBJ1-5
TGCAGTGCGGGGAGGGACAGGGAAAATCAGCCCCAGCATTTT
CSAGRDRENQPQHF
>TRBD2|TRBV20-1|many|TRBJ2-6
TGCAGTGCCGGGACTAGCGGGCTCTCTGGGGCCAACGTCCTGACTTTC
CSAGTSGLSGANVLTF
>.|TRBV5-1|.|TRBJ2-7
TGCGCCAGCAGCTTGGTGGACAGAGGCTACGAGCAGTACTTC
CASSLVDRGYEQYF
>.|TRBV4-3|few|TRBJ2-1
TGCGCCAGCAGCCAAGATAAGGGGGACCAGTCTATGTTCTTC
CASSQDKGDQSMFF
>.|TRBV28|many|TRBJ1-4
TGTGCCAGCAGTTTATATGAAAAACTGTTTTTT
CASSLYEKLFF
>TRBD2|TRBV4-1|.|TRBJ2-7
TGCGCCAGCAGCCAAGATGGGGCTAGCGGGAGAGAGGGCGAGCAGTACTTC
CASSQDGASGREGEQYF
>.|TRBV4-1|many|TRBJ1-2
TGCGCCAGCAGCCAAGAAGGGAGGGTCGGCTACACCTTC
CASSQEGRVGYTF
>.|TRBV10-3|.|TRBJ2-5
TGTGCCATCAGAAGACAGGAGTCGGAGACCCAGTACTTC
CAIRRQESETQYF
>.|TRBV23-1|many|TRBJ2-4
TGCGCCAGCAGTCAACAACTAGCCAAAAACATTCAGTACTTC
CASSQQLAKNIQYF
>TRBD2|TRBV24-1|.|TRBJ2-1
TGTGCCACCAGTGATTTGGGCGGGAGGGCCCACAATGAGCAGTTCTTC
CATSDLGGRAHNEQFF
>.|TRBV29-1|few|TRBJ1-6
TGCAGCGTTCGAGGGGGTCATAATTCACCCCTCCACTTT
CSVRGGHNSPLHF
>.|TRBV20-1|.|TRBJ2-7
TGCAGTGCTGAGGGGGTAAGCTCCTACGAGCAGTACTTC
CSAEGVSSYEQYF
>TRBD1|TRBV20-1|few|TRBJ2-1
TGCAGTGCTAGAGATCTGGGACAGGAAAAACTAAGCTCCTACAATGAGCAGTTCTTC
CSARDLGQEKLSSYNEQFF
>.|TRBV7-2|.|TRBJ1-1
TGTGCCAGCAGCTTAGGCGGGCCCTCGGGCACTGAAGCTTTCTTT
CASSLGGPSGTEAFF
>TRBD2|TRBV28|few|TRBJ2-1
TGTGCCAGCAGTAGAAGCGGGGGCCGGGAGCAGTTCTTC
CASSRSGGREQFF
>TRBD1|TRBV28|few|TRBJ2-7
TGTGCCAGCACCAAACTAATGACAGGGAATTACGAGCAGTACTTC
CASTKLMTGNYEQYF
>.|TRBV28|.|TRBJ1-1
TGTGCCAGCAGCTCCCAGAGTCCCGAAGCTTTCTTT
CASSSQSPEAFF
>TRBD1|TRBV29-1|many|TRBJ1-2
TGCAGCGTTTCCATCGGACAGGGGGTTATGAGTAGCTATGGCTACACCTTC
CSVSIGQGVMSSYGYTF
>.|TRBV6-1|many|TRBJ1-2
TGTGCCAGCAGTGACGTTCCGGCAGGGGCTCTTCAATCGGGCTACACCTTC
CASSDVPAGALQSGYTF
>.|TRBV18|many|TRBJ2-3
TGTGCCAGCTCACCTAACCCAGGAGATACGCAGTATTTT
CASSPNPGDTQYF
>TRBD1|TRBV29-1|many|TRBJ2-7
TGCAGCGTTGAAGAGGGGACAGGGACCTACGAGCAGTACTTC
CSVEEGTGTYEQYF